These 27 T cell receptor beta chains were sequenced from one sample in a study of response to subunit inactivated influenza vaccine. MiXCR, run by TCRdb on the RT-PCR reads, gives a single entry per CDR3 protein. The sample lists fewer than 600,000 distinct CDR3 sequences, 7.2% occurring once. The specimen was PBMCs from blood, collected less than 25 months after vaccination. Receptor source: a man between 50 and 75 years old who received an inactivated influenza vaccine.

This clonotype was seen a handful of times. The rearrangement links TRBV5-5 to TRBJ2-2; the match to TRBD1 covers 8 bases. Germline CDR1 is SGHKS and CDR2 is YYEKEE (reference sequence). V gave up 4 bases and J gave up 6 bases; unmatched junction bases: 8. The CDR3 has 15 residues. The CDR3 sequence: CASSTRQGPAGELFF. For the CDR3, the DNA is TGTGCCAGCAGCACTAGACAGGGGCCTGCCGGGGAGCTGTTTTTT.

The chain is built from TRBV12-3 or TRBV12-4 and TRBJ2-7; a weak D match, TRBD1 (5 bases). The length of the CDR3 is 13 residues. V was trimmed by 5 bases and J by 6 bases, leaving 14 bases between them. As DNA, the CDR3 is TGTGCCAGCAGTCTTTTCGATGGGGCCGAGCAGTACTTC. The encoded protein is CASSLFDGAEQYF.

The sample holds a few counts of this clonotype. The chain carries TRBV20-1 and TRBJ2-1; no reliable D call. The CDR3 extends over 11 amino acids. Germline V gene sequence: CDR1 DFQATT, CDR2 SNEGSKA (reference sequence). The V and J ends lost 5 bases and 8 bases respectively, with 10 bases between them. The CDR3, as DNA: TGCAGTGCTTCGGACGCCCATGAGCAGTTCTTC. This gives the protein CSASDAHEQFF.

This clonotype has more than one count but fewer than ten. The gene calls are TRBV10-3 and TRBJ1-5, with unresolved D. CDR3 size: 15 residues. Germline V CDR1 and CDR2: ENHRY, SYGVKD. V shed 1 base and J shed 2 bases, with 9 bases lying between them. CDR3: CAISEFAKGNQPQHF. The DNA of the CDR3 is TGTGCCATCAGTGAGTTCGCCAAGGGCAATCAGCCCCAGCATTTT.

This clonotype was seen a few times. CDR3 sequence (DNA): TGTGCCAGCAGTTTAACGGCGGCAGAGACTTACACCTTC. This codes for CASSLTAAETYTF. The chain is built from TRBV12-3 or TRBV12-4 and TRBJ1-2; D unclear. V dropped 2 bases and J dropped 11 bases, with 15 bases sitting between them. This CDR3 spans 13 amino acids.

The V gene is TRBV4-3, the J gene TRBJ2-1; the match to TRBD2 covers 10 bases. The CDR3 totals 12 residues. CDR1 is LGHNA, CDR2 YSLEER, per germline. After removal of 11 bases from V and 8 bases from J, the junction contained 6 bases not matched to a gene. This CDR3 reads CASGTSVHEQFF. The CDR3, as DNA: TGCGCCTCCGGGACTAGCGTGCATGAGCAGTTCTTC.

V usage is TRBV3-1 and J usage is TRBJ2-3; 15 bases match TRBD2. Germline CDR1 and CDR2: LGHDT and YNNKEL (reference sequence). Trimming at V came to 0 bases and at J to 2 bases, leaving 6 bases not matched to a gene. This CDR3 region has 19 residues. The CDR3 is CASSQEGTSGRWFTDTQYF. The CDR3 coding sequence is TGTGCCAGCAGCCAAGAGGGGACTAGCGGGAGGTGGTTCACAGATACGCAGTATTTT.

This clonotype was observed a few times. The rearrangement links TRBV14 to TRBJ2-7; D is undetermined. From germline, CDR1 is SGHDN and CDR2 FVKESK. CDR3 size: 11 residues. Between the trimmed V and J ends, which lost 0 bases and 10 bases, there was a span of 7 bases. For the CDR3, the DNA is TGTGCCAGCAGCCAAGATAAATTCCAGTACTTC. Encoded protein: CASSQDKFQYF. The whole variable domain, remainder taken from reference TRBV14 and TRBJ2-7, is EAGVTQFPSHSVIEKGQTVTLRCDPISGHDNLYWYRRVMGKEIKFLLHFVKESKQDESGMPNNRFLAERTGGTYSTLKVQPAELEDSGVYFCASSQDKFQYFGPGTRLTVT.

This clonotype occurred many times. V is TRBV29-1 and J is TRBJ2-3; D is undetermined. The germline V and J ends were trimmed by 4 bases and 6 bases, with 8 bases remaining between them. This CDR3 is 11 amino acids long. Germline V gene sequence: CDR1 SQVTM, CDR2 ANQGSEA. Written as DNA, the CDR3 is TGCAGCGTTGCCCCAGGTGATACGCAGTATTTT. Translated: CSVAPGDTQYF.

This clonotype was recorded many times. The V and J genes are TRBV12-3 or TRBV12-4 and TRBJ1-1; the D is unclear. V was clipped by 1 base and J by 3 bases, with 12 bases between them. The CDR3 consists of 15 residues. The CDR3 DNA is TGTGCCAGCAGTTTAGGTTCCTCCGGGGACACTGAAGCTTTCTTT. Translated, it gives CASSLGSSGDTEAFF.

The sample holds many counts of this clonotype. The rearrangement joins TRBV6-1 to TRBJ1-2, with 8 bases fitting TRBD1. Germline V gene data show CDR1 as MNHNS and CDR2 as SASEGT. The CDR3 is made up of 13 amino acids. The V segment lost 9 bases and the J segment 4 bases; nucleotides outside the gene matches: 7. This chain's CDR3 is CASTGGGLYGYTF. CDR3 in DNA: TGTGCCAGTACAGGGGGGGGCCTCTATGGCTACACCTTC.

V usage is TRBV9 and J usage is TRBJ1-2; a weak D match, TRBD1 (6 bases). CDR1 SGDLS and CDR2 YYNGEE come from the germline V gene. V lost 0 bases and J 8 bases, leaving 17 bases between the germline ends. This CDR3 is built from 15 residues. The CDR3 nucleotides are TGTGCCAGCAGCGTAGTGGTATCAGGGGACCCGGGCTACACCTTC. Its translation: CASSVVVSGDPGYTF.

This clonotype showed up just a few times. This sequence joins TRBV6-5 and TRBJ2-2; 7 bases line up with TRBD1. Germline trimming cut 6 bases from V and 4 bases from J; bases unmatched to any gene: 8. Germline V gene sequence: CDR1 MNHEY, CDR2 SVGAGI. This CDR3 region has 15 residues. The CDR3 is CASRLQGIGTGELFF. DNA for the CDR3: TGTGCCAGCAGGTTACAGGGGATAGGCACCGGGGAGCTGTTTTTT.

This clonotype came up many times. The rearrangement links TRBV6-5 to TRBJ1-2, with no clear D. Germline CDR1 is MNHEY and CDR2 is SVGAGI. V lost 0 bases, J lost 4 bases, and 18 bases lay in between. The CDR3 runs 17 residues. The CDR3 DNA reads TGTGCCAGCAGTTACTCCGGTTTAAGCGGGAAAGGCTATGGCTACACCTTC. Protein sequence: CASSYSGLSGKGYGYTF.

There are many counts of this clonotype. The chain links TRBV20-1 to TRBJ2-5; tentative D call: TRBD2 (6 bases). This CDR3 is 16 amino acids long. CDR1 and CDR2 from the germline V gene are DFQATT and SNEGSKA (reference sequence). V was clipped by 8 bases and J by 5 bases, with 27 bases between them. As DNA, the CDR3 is TGCAGTCCCAACACTTCGTGGGGAGGATGCTGTGAGACCCAGTACTTC. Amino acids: CSPNTSWGGCCETQYF.

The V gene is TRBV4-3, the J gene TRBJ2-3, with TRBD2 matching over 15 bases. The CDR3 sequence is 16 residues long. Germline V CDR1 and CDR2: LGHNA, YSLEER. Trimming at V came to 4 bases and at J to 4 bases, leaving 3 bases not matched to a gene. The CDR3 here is CASSRGLAGGPDTQYF. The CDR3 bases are TGCGCCAGCAGCCGAGGACTAGCGGGGGGGCCAGATACGCAGTATTTT.

The CDR3, as DNA: TGCAGTGCTAGAGGTTACTTCAGCGGGAGGGCCGGCACCGGGGAGCTGTTTTTT. This gives the protein CSARGYFSGRAGTGELFF. The chain carries TRBV20-1 and TRBJ2-2, with 10 bases fitting TRBD2. This CDR3 comprises 18 residues. V shed 1 base, J shed 4 bases, and the junction held 12 bases outside the gene matches. CDR1 and CDR2 (germline): DFQATT, SNEGSKA (reference sequence).

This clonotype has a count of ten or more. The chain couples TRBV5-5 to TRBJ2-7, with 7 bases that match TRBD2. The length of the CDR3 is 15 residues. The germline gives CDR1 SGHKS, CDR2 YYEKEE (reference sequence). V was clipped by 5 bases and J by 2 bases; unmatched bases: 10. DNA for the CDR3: TGTGCCAGCAGATCACCCACGCGGGGGACCTACGAGCAGTACTTC. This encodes CASRSPTRGTYEQYF.

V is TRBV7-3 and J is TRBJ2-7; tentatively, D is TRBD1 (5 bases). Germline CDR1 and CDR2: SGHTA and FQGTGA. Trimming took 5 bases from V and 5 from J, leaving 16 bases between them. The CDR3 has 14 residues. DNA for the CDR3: TGTGCCAGCAGCCGCCTCCAGGGATTCCACGAGCAGTACTTC. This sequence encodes CASSRLQGFHEQYF.

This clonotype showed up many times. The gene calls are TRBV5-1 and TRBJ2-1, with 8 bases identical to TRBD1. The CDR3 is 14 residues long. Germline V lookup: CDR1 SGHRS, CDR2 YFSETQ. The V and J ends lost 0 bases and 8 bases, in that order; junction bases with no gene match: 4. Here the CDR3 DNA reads TGCGCCAGCAGCTTGGAGGCAGGGGGCTATGAGCAGTTCTTC. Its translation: CASSLEAGGYEQFF.

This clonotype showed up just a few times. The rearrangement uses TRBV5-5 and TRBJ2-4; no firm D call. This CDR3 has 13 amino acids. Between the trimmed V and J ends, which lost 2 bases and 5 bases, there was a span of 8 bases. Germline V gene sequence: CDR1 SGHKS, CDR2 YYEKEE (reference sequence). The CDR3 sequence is CASSFSDENIQYF. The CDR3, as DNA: TGTGCCAGCAGCTTTTCGGACGAAAACATTCAGTACTTC.

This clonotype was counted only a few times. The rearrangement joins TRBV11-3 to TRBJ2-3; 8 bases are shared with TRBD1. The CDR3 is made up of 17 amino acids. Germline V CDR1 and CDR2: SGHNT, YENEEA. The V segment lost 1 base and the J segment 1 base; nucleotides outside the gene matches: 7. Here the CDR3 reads CASSLGQGARGTDTQYF. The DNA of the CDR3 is TGTGCCAGCAGCTTAGGTCAGGGGGCGCGGGGCACAGATACGCAGTATTTT.

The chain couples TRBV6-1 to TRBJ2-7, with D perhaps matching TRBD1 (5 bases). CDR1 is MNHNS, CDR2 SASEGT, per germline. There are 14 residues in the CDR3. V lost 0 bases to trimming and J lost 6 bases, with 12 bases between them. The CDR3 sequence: CASSEAGAVGEQYF. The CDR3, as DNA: TGTGCCAGCAGTGAAGCAGGGGCCGTAGGCGAGCAGTACTTC.

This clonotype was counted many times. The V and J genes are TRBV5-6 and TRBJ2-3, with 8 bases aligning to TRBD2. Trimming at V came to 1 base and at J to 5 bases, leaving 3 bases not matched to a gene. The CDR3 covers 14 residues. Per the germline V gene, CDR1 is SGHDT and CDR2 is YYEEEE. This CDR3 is CASSLSGGGDTQYF. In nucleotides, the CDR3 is TGTGCCAGCAGCTTGTCCGGGGGGGGAGATACGCAGTATTTT.

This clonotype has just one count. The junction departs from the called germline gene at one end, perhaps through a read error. The CDR3 nucleotides read TGCAGTGCTGGAGATGAGCGACGGGGCACAGATACGCAGTATTTT. Protein: CSAGDERRGTDTQYF. The V call is TRBV20-1, the J call TRBJ2-3, with D uncertain. There are 15 residues in the CDR3. CDR1 is DFQATT, CDR2 SNEGSKA, per germline (reference sequence).

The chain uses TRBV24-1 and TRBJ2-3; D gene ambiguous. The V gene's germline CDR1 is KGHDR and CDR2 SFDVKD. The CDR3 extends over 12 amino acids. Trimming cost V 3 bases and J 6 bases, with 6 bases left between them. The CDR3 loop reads CATSDRWDTQYF. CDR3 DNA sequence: TGTGCCACCAGTGATAGGTGGGATACGCAGTATTTT.

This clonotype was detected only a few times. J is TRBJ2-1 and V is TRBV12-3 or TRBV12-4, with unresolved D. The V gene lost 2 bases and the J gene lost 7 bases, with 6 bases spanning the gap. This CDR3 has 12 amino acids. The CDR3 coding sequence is TGTGCCAGCAGTTTAAACCAAAATGAGCAGTTCTTC. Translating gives CASSLNQNEQFF.